This TCR beta chain appears in the sequencing data of a study of Ad26.COV2.S vaccination and SARS-CoV-2 variants (dated by TCRdb to the early 2020s). Concerning the study at large: Donors in the vaccine arm were drawn from COV1001, a phase I-IIa trial of Ad26.COV2.S in healthy adults that was multicentre, randomized, double-blind and placebo-controlled. Dosing of Ad26.COV2.S was intramuscular, at either 5x10^10 or 1x10^11 viral particles, delivered as one shot or as two shots spaced 56 days apart. Sequencing of the TCRbeta repertoire served to evaluate the specificity and breadth of SARS-CoV-2-reactive T cell receptors following Ad26.COV2.S vaccination. The TCR-sequenced set comprised approximately 30 samples: about 19 Ad26.COV2.S vaccine recipients, 5 placebo recipients and 8 SARS-CoV-2 convalescent individuals. Trial participants were randomized into five groups of five, in which low-dose or high-dose Ad26.COV2.S was given once or twice, or placebo was given on both occasions. Blinding of investigators to trial group allocation was maintained during experiments and outcome assessment.

TCRbeta CDR3 regions were sequenced with the immunoSEQ Assay. After extraction, genomic DNA underwent amplification by bias-controlled multiplex PCR, followed by high-throughput sequencing. The study's own analysis went as follows. Collapsing and filtering of sequences were performed to quantify the absolute abundance of each unique TCRbeta CDR3 region. T cell fraction was estimated by normalization of TCRbeta template counts to usable DNA, with usable DNA being measured through amplification of reference genes present in all nucleated cells. Repertoire TCRs were annotated as SARS-CoV-2-specific by exact matching of V gene, CDR3 amino acid sequence and J gene to a known reactive TCR set. MIRA supplied the reference SARS-CoV-2 TCR set, which was filtered for enrichment in COVID-19-positive ImmuneCODE repertoires so that public or cross-reactive TCRs were removed. Using the MIRA antigens, annotated TCRs were further analysed by specific ORF or by position within an ORF. Breadth was defined as annotated unique rearrangements over total unique productive rearrangements; depth was the summed frequency of those rearrangements. Two-sided Wilcoxon rank-sum tests were used to compare TCR breadth between groups. The table was pulled from immuneACCESS by TCRdb, which kept in-frame rearrangements only. Such tables lose some clones; where checked, under half of the loss comes from unresolved V genes, and the rest has no known cause. V and J calls plus clone size are reproduced from that table; the DNA served to infer D and trimming. The sample has 380,000 or so clones on record, 75% to 90% of them singletons. The ten largest clones represent approximately 11% of the sample.

Results and caveats for the whole study, not just this receptor: Vaccine and placebo recipients had comparable non-spike TCR breadth, which fits with the vaccine containing only spike. Comparing responses between vaccine doses or regimens was not something the study was powered to do. After vaccination, substantial breadth of spike-specific CD8+ and CD4+ T cell responses was reported. The authors noted that the TCR breadth and depth analyses may have underestimated total T cell responses. Ad26.COV2.S recipients had higher spike-specific TCR breadth than placebo recipients (P = 0.0014).

Sequences KGHDR (CDR1) and SFDVKD (CDR2) are obtained from the germline V gene. At the junction V is shortened by 12 bases and J by 6 bases; bases outside the gene matches: 8. The cysteine opens and the phenylalanine closes a CDR3 of 12 amino acids. Only the CDR3 DNA is retained, 36 bases long and in frame from the first base. Interpreted using the paper, the treatment or condition label stands for: roughly 20 received Ad26.COV2.S at low or high dose, single or two shots; 5 received placebo; per-sample allocation not given. For vaccine and placebo recipients, repertoires were sequenced using samples collected on day 63 after the first injection. Cohort 1b enrolled 20 to 30 adults aged 18-55 years at a single site in Boston, USA, between 29 July and 7 August 2020. As a vaccine, Ad26.COV2.S was a replication-incompetent adenovirus type 26 vector that expressed a prefusion-stabilized SARS-CoV-2 spike protein derived from the original Wuhan strain.

Of note for this clone: Its binding antigen is unknown. One base away there is no much larger clone; base qualities are not given.

The chain joins TRBV24-1 to TRBJ2-3; a stretch of 7 junction bases matches TRBD1. The material was peripheral blood, obtained in a trial of Ad26.COV2.S vaccine versus placebo. The source of this sequence is a person between 18 and 59 years old who received the Ad26.COV2.S COVID-19 vaccine or a placebo. The DNA reads as follows: TGTGCCTCACAGGGGAACGGCGATACGCAGTATTTT. The translation is CASQGNGDTQYF.